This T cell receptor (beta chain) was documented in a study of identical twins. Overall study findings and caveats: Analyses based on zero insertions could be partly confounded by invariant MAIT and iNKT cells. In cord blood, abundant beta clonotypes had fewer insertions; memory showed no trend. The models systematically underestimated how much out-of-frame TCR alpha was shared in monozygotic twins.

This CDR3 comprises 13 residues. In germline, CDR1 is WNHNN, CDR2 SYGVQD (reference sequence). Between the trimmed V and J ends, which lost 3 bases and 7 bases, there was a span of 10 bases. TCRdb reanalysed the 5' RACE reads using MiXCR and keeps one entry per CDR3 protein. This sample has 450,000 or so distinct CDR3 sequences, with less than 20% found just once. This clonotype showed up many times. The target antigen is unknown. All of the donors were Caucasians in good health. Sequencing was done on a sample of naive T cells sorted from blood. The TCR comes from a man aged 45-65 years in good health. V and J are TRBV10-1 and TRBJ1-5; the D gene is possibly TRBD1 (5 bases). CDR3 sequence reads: CASSDREGQPQHF. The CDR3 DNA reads TGCGCCAGCAGTGACAGGGAAGGACAGCCCCAGCATTTT.